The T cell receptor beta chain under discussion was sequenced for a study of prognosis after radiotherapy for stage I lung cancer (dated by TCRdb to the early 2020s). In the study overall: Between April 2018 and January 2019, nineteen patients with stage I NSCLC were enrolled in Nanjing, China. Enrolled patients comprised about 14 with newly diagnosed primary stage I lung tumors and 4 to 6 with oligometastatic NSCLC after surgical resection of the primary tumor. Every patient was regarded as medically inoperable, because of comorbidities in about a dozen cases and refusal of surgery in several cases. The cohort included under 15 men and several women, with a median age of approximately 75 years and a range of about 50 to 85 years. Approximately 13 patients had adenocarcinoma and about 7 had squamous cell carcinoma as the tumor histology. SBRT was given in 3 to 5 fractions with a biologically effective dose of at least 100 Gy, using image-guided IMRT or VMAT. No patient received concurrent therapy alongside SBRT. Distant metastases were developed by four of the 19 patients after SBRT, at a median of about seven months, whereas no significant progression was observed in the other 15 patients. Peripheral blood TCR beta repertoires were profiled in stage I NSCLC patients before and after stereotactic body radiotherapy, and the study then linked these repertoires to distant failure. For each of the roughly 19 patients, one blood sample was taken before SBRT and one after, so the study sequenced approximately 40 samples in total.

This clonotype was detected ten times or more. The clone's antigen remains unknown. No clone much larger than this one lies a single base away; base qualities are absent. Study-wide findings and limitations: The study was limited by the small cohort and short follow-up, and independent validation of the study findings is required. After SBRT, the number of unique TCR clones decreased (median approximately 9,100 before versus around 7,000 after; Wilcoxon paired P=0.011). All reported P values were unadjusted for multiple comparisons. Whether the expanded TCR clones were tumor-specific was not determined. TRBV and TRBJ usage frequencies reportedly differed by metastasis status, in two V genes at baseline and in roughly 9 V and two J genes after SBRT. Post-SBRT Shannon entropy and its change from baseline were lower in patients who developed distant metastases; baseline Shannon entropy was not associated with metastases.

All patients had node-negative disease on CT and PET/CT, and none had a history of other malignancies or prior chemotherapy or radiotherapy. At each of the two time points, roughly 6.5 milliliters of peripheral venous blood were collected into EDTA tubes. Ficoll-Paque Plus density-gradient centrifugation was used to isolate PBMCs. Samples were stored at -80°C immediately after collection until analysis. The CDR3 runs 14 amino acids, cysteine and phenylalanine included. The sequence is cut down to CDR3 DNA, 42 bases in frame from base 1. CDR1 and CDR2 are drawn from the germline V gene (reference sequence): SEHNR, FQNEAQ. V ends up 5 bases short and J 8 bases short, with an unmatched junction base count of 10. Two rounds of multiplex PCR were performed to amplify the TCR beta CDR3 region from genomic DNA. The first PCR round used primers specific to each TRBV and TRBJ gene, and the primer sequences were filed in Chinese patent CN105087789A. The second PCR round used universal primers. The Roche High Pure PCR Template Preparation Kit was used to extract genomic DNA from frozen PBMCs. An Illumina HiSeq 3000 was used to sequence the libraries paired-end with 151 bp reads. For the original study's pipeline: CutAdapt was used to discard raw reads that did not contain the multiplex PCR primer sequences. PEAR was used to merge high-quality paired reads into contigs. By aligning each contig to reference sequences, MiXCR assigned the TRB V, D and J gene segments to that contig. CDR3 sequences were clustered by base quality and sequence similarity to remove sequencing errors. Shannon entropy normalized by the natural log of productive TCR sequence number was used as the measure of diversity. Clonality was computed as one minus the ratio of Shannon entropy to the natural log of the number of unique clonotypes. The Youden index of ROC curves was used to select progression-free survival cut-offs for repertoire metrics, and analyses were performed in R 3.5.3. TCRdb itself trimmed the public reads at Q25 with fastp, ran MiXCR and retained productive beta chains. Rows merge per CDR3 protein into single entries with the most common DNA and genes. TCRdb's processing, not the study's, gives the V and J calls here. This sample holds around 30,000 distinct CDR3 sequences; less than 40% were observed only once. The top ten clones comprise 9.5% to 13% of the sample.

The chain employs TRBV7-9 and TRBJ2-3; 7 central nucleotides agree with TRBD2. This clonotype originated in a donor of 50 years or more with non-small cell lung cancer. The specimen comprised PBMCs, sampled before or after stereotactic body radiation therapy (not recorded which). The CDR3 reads CASSQGLRAATQYF. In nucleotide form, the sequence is TGTGCCAGCAGCCAGGGACTAAGAGCGGCTACGCAGTATTTT.